Below, 21 T cell receptor beta chains from the same sample are listed, as sequenced in a study of neoadjuvant anti-PD-1 for oral cavity cancer. Documented time point: after neoadjuvant nivolumab, at surgical resection. Repertoires were generated with immunoSEQ multiplex PCR, while TCRdb's copy carries only in-frame clones and drops some. Among more than 11,000 clones, 70% to 75% were seen once, and the ten largest hold approximately 2.3%. The specimen comprised PBMCs, sampled after nivolumab (anti-PD-1) treatment. The receptors shown here come from a person between 40 and 85 years old with oral cavity squamous cell carcinoma.

V is TRBV5-1 and J is TRBJ2-3; no clear D gene. V lost 3 bases and J 6 bases, leaving 14 bases between the germline ends. The CDR3 has 14 amino acids. Germline CDR1 and CDR2: SGHRS and YFSETQ. CDR3 amino acids: CASSSPADGDTQYF. CDR3 coding DNA: TGCGCCAGCAGCTCGCCCGCGGACGGTGATACGCAGTATTTT.

V gene TRBV5-1 combines with J gene TRBJ1-4; D may be TRBD1 (6 bases). This CDR3 contains 16 residues. V lost 0 bases and J lost 2, with 11 bases in between. Per the germline V gene, CDR1 is SGHRS and CDR2 is YFSETQ. CDR3 sequence reads: CASSLGTVRTNEKLFF. The CDR3 DNA reads as TGCGCCAGCAGCTTGGGGACAGTCCGGACTAATGAAAAACTGTTTTTT.

The chain joins TRBV7-9 to TRBJ2-3; 8 nucleotides agree with TRBD1. Germline V CDR1 and CDR2: SEHNR, FQNEAQ (reference sequence). CDR3 length: 13 residues. V gave up 5 bases and J gave up 5 bases; unmatched junction bases: 3. CDR3 sequence reads: CASSRTGIDTQYF. The CDR3 nucleotides read TGTGCCAGCAGCCGGACAGGGATAGATACGCAGTATTTT.

This clone has only a few counts. The V gene is TRBV4-2, the J gene TRBJ2-7; 12 nucleotides align to TRBD2. This CDR3 is built from 15 residues. Germline V lookup: CDR1 LGHNA, CDR2 YNFKEQ. V was clipped by 2 bases and J by 5 bases; unmatched bases: 4. The CDR3 DNA reads as TGTGCCAGCAGCCAACTACTAGCGGGGGGTCACGAGCAGTACTTC. Translated: CASSQLLAGGHEQYF.

The chain combines TRBV27 with TRBJ2-7; D could derive from TRBD1 or TRBD2 (6 bases each). Germline V gene sequence: CDR1 MNHEY, CDR2 SMNVEV (reference sequence). V was trimmed by 5 bases and J by 2 bases, leaving 16 bases between them. The CDR3 covers 15 residues. The CDR3: CASSMEGETTYEQYF. In DNA form, the CDR3 reads TGTGCCAGCAGTATGGAGGGGGAGACTACCTACGAGCAGTACTTC.

The chain recombines TRBV15 with TRBJ1-2; D uncertain. Germline V gene sequence: CDR1 LNHNV, CDR2 YYDKDF (reference sequence). Trimming removed 0 bases at V and 4 bases at J, with 9 bases between. The CDR3 totals 14 residues. This CDR3 reads CATSRDAESYGYTF. The CDR3 nucleotides are TGTGCCACCAGCAGAGATGCAGAGTCCTATGGCTACACCTTC.

This chain joins TRBV6-5 and TRBJ2-5; 7 nucleotides align to TRBD2. The CDR3 covers 15 residues. V was clipped by 0 bases and J by 4 bases; unmatched bases: 5. CDR1 is MNHEY, CDR2 SVGAGI, per germline. In DNA, the CDR3 is TGTGCCAGCAGTTACTCGACCCTAGCGGCAGAGACCCAGTACTTC. Amino acids: CASSYSTLAAETQYF.

As DNA, the CDR3 is TGCGCCAGCAGCCAAAGAACAGGGTATAATGAAAAACTGTTTTTT. As protein: CASSQRTGYNEKLFF. The V call is TRBV4-1, the J call TRBJ1-4; D may be TRBD1 (6 bases). CDR1 is MGHRA and CDR2 is YSYEKL in the germline V gene. The CDR3 covers 15 residues. The V end lost 2 bases, the J end lost 4 bases, and 11 bases lay between the germline ends.

The V call is TRBV9, the J call TRBJ2-2; a possible D gene is TRBD2 (6 bases). From germline, CDR1 is SGDLS and CDR2 YYNGEE. This CDR3 is 13 amino acids long. V gave up 6 bases and J gave up 7 bases, with 13 bases separating them. CDR3 in amino acids: CASTKREDGELFF. The CDR3 region has the DNA TGTGCCAGCACCAAAAGGGAGGACGGGGAGCTGTTTTTT.

The V and J genes are TRBV7-2 and TRBJ2-5; D is ambiguous. Germline loops: CDR1 SGHTA, CDR2 FQGNSA. The CDR3 is 11 amino acids. V lost 3 bases and J lost 2, with 1 base in between. The CDR3 DNA sequence: TGTGCCAGCAGCTTGCAAGAGACCCAGTACTTC. This gives the protein CASSLQETQYF.

The chain has TRBV19 and TRBJ2-2; possible D gene TRBD2, 6 bases. The CDR3 contains 14 residues. V was clipped by 10 bases and J by 0 bases, with 12 bases between them. Germline CDR1 LNHDA, CDR2 SQIVND (reference sequence). The DNA of the CDR3 is TGTGCCACCTCTGGGAGGACGAACACCGGGGAGCTGTTTTTT. Amino acids: CATSGRTNTGELFF.

The gene calls are TRBV7-8 and TRBJ1-5; D not resolved. Trimming cost V 0 bases and J 3 bases, with 6 bases left between them. CDR3 length: 14 amino acids. CDR1 and CDR2 from the germline V gene are SGHVS and FQNEAQ. This chain's CDR3 is CASSLAPFNQPQHF. The CDR3 bases are TGTGCCAGCAGCTTAGCGCCCTTCAATCAGCCCCAGCATTTT.

The chain links TRBV23-1 to TRBJ2-7, with D uncertain. TRBV23-1 is noted as an ORF with a role that remains uncertain. Between the trimmed V and J ends, which lost 2 bases and 2 bases, there was a span of 7 bases. This CDR3 comprises 13 residues. The CDR3 region is CASSQPGTYEQYF. As DNA, the CDR3 is TGCGCCAGCAGTCAACCGGGTACCTACGAGCAGTACTTC.

In its sample, this clone was seen a few times. This chain joins TRBV10-3 and TRBJ2-3; 9 bases agree with TRBD1. Germline CDR1 and CDR2: ENHRY and SYGVKD. V trimming: 9 bases; J trimming: 5 bases; junction bases outside the gene matches: 9. The CDR3 covers 14 residues. CDR3 sequence (DNA): TGTGCCATAGAACGGGACAGGGAGGGAGATACGCAGTATTTT. It specifies CAIERDREGDTQYF.

The genes are TRBV7-2 and TRBJ1-5; D unresolved. Germline values: CDR1 SGHTA, CDR2 FQGNSA. Trimming shortened V by 2 bases and J by 2 bases, and 10 bases separated the two germline ends. The length of the CDR3 is 15 residues. The CDR3 coding sequence is TGTGCCAGCAGCTTAAAAGGAGTCGGCAATCAGCCCCAGCATTTT. As protein: CASSLKGVGNQPQHF. The full variable domain, completed using reference TRBV7-2 and TRBJ1-5, is GAGVSQSPSNKVTEKGKDVELRCDPISGHTALYWYRQSLGQGLEFLIYFQGNSAPDKSGLPSDRFSAERTGGSVSTLTIQRTQQEDSAVYLCASSLKGVGNQPQHFGDGTRLSIL.

The chain is built from TRBV27 and TRBJ1-2; no clear D. CDR1 and CDR2 (germline): MNHEY, SMNVEV (reference sequence). V was clipped by 2 bases and J by 4 bases, with 8 bases between them. This CDR3 has 13 amino acids. CDR3: CASSLTVSYGYTF. CDR3 bases: TGTGCCAGCAGTTTAACAGTGAGCTATGGCTACACCTTC.

The gene calls are TRBV5-8 and TRBJ2-5, with no clear D. Trimming left V 2 bases short and J 1 base short, with 9 bases between. The germline V gene has CDR1 SGHTS and CDR2 YDEGEE. CDR3 length equals 14 residues. The CDR3 coding sequence is TGTGCCAGCAGCTTTTCCCAGCTCCAAGAGACCCAGTACTTC. Encoded protein: CASSFSQLQETQYF.

The chain joins TRBV30 to TRBJ1-2; D is possibly TRBD1 (5 bases). Germline V gene sequence: CDR1 GTSNPN, CDR2 SVGIG (reference sequence). The CDR3 contains 13 residues. V lost 4 bases and J lost 0, with 9 bases in between. The chain's CDR3 is CAWKLTANYGYTF. Here the CDR3 DNA reads TGTGCCTGGAAGTTGACAGCTAACTATGGCTACACCTTC.

This clone is categorized as medium-sized. This chain connects TRBV4-2 to TRBJ2-1; a weak D match, TRBD2 (5 bases). Trimming removed 0 bases from V and 4 bases from J, with 16 bases in between. Per germline, CDR1 LGHNA and CDR2 YNFKEQ. This CDR3 region has 17 residues. Here the CDR3 reads CASSQDLLAFIYNEQFF. The DNA for the CDR3 is TGTGCCAGCAGCCAAGATTTGCTAGCCTTCATTTACAATGAGCAGTTCTTC.

The chain joins TRBV30 to TRBJ2-7; 7 nucleotides line up with TRBD1. J was trimmed by 3 bases and V by 8 bases; bases with no gene match: 4. The CDR3 length is 11 residues. Germline-derived CDR1 and CDR2 are GTSNPN and SVGIG (reference sequence). The CDR3 reads CARRDSYEQYF. The CDR3 region has the DNA TGTGCCCGCCGGGACAGCTACGAGCAGTACTTC.

The chain employs TRBV14 and TRBJ2-3; D ambiguous. Trimming removed 1 base from V and 0 bases from J, with 8 bases in between. The germline V gene encodes CDR1 SGHDN and CDR2 FVKESK. CDR3 length: 15 residues. CDR3: CASSQGAASTDTQYF. The CDR3, as DNA: TGTGCCAGCAGCCAAGGGGCGGCGAGCACAGATACGCAGTATTTT.